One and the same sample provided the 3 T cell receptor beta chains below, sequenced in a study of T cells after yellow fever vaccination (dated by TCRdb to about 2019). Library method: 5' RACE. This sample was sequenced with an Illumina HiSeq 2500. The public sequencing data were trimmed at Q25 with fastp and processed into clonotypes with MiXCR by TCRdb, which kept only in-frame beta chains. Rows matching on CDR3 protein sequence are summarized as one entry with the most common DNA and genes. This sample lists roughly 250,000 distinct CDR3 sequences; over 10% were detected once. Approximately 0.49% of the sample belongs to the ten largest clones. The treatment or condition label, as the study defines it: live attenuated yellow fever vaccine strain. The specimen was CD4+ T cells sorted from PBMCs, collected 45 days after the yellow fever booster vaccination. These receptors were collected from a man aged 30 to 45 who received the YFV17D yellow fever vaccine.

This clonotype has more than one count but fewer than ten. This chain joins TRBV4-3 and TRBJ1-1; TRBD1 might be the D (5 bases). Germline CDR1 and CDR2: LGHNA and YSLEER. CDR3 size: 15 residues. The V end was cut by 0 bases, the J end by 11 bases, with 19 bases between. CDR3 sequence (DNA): TGCGCCAGCAGCCAAGATCTGGGACTTATCTATGGGGCTTTCTTT. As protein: CASSQDLGLIYGAFF.

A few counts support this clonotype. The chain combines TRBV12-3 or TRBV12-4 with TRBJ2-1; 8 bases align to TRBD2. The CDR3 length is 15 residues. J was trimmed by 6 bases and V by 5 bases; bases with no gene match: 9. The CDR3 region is CASSPGTRGPNEQFF. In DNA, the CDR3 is TGTGCCAGCAGTCCCGGGACTAGAGGACCCAATGAGCAGTTCTTC.

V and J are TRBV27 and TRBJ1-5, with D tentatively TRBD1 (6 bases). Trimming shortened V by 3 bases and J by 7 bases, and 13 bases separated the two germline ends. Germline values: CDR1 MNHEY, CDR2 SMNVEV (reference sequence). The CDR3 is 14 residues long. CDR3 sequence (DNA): TGTGCCAGCAGTTTCCAGGGGCGCGGGCAGCCCCAGCATTTT. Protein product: CASSFQGRGQPQHF.